Presented here are 10 T cell receptor beta chains from one specimen sequenced in a study of identical twins. TCRdb analysed the 5' RACE reads with MiXCR anew, one entry per CDR3 protein. In the table there are about 220,000 distinct CDR3 sequences, around 7.6% of which are singletons. This sample was also put to use in a study of yellow fever vaccine responses in identical twins.

The material sequenced was CD8+ T cells sorted from blood. The source of these receptors is a woman in her late teens or twenties in good health.

This clonotype was counted ten times or more. This chain uses TRBV7-9 with TRBJ1-1; D not certain. V gave up 4 bases and J gave up 5 bases, with 14 bases separating them. The CDR3 contains 14 residues. Germline V gene data show CDR1 as SEHNR and CDR2 as FQNEAQ (reference sequence). The CDR3: CASSSRPRRTEAFF. The CDR3 DNA reads as TGTGCCAGCAGCTCCCGCCCTCGACGGACTGAAGCTTTCTTT.

V gene TRBV4-2 combines with J gene TRBJ1-3; TRBD1 is a possible D gene (5 bases). The germline V gene encodes CDR1 LGHNA and CDR2 YNFKEQ. V was cut by 3 bases and J by 15 bases, with 18 bases left in between. The CDR3 spans 13 residues. The CDR3: CASSQNRDGKGYF. The CDR3 coding sequence is TGTGCCAGCAGCCAGAACCGGGACGGGAAAGGATATTTT.

In this sample, this clonotype turned up a few times. This chain connects TRBV28 to TRBJ2-1; TRBD2 matches 7 bases. The germline CDR1 and CDR2 sequences are MDHEN and SYDVKM. The CDR3 has 14 amino acids. V lost 6 bases and J lost 6; bases outside the gene matches: 8. CDR3 DNA sequence: TGTGCCAGCAGCCCCCCTCTAGCGGCCAATGAGCAGTTCTTC. It is translated as CASSPPLAANEQFF.

The table lists this clonotype with a few counts. The V gene is TRBV11-3, the J gene TRBJ2-1; TRBD2 might be the D (5 bases). The V end was cut by 2 bases, the J end by 8 bases, with 16 bases between. CDR1 is SGHNT and CDR2 is YENEEA in the germline V gene. The CDR3 spans 15 residues. The DNA for the CDR3 is TGTGCCAGCAGCTTAATTCGGCGGGCTGGGGATGAGCAGTTCTTC. It specifies CASSLIRRAGDEQFF. Supplemented by reference TRBV11-3 and TRBJ2-1, the full variable domain reads EAGVVQSPRYKIIEKKQPVAFWCNPISGHNTLYWYLQNLGQGPELLIRYENEEAVDDSQLPKDRFSAERLKGVDSTLKIQPAELGDSAVYLCASSLIRRAGDEQFFGPGTRLTVL.

The chain is built from TRBV7-9 and TRBJ1-2; D call uncertain. This CDR3 spans 12 amino acids. Germline V CDR1 and CDR2: SEHNR, FQNEAQ (reference sequence). V was trimmed by 4 bases and J by 4 bases, leaving 7 bases between them. The CDR3 bases are TGTGCCAGCAGCTCCCCGGTCTATGGCTACACCTTC. Protein: CASSSPVYGYTF.

This clonotype was found a few times. This chain uses TRBV7-9 with TRBJ2-3; 11 positions match TRBD1. The CDR3 covers 15 residues. The V and J ends lost 5 bases and 4 bases, in that order; junction bases with no gene match: 5. Germline V gene sequence: CDR1 SEHNR, CDR2 FQNEAQ (reference sequence). The CDR3 region is CASSPTGQGADTQYF. The CDR3 region has the DNA TGTGCCAGCAGCCCAACGGGACAGGGGGCAGATACGCAGTATTTT.

This clonotype was observed many times. The chain has TRBV3-1 and TRBJ2-3, with D uncertain. The V end lost 1 base, the J end lost 5 bases, and 10 bases lay between the germline ends. CDR3 length: 14 amino acids. Germline CDR1 LGHDT, CDR2 YNNKEL (reference sequence). DNA for the CDR3: TGTGCCAGCAGCCAAGGTTTCCGCAAAGATACGCAGTATTTT. It translates to CASSQGFRKDTQYF.

This clonotype was seen repeatedly, ten times or more. V is TRBV7-9 and J is TRBJ2-2; D is perhaps TRBD1 (6 bases). The CDR3 has 15 amino acids. The germline CDR1 and CDR2 sequences are SEHNR and FQNEAQ (reference sequence). V lost 5 bases, J lost 0 bases, and 10 bases lay in between. Here the CDR3 reads CASSQGHPNTGELFF. In nucleotides, the CDR3 is TGTGCCAGCAGCCAGGGACACCCGAACACCGGGGAGCTGTTTTTT.

The sample holds a few counts of this clonotype. The CDR3 sequence is CASSVDGSSYEQYV. Written as DNA, the CDR3 is TGCGCCAGCAGCGTGGACGGAAGCTCCTACGAGCAGTACGTC. This sequence joins TRBV5-1 and TRBJ2-7; D remains ambiguous. Germline V gene lookup returns CDR1 SGHRS and CDR2 YFSETQ. CDR3 length: 14 amino acids. The V end lost 4 bases, the J end lost 0 bases, and 11 bases lay between the germline ends.

In this sample, this clonotype turned up many times. The V call is TRBV4-1, the J call TRBJ1-2; the match to TRBD1 covers 9 bases. The V gene's germline CDR1 is MGHRA and CDR2 YSYEKL. The length of the CDR3 is 18 residues. J lost 8 bases, V lost 0 bases, and 16 bases had no gene match. In DNA, the CDR3 is TGCGCCAGCAGCCAAGATGCCCTCGAACAGGGGGCAGGAGACGGCTACACCTTC. Its translation: CASSQDALEQGAGDGYTF.